Described below is a single TCR beta chain sequence and its context. Its antigen is currently unknown. Losses at the gene ends were 3 bases for V and 7 bases for J; bases not matched to a gene: 7. Germline V gene lookup returns CDR1 KGHSH and CDR2 LQKENI. The CDR3 has 16 residues. These data are taken from a study of radiotherapy plus CTLA-4 blockade in lung cancer. Regarding the study as a whole: According to reports, early shifts in blood T cell clones, alongside interferon-beta, forecast response most accurately.

Here immunoSEQ multiplex PCR was the method, and the copy in TCRdb shows in-frame clones only, minus some. The profile covers tens of thousands of clones, with about 87% appearing a single time and over 15% taken by the ten largest. This TCR derives from a human donor with non-small cell lung cancer that progressed on radiotherapy plus ipilimumab. The V gene is TRBV18, the J gene TRBJ1-5; 12 bases align to TRBD1. The material was peripheral blood, obtained from a patient treated with radiotherapy plus ipilimumab. CDR3 in DNA: TGTGCCAGCTCACCCCTGGGACAGGGGGCGGGCCAGCCCCAGCATTTT. Its translation: CASSPLGQGAGQPQHF.